This TCR beta chain was sequenced during a study of T cell clones after liver transplantation. Study-level information: TCRbeta sequencing after a pre-transplant mixed lymphocyte reaction identified graft-donor-reactive clones, later tracked in post-transplant blood. General study findings and limits: Low donor cell numbers restricted donor-reactive repertoire measurement in two subjects.

V lost 3 bases and J 7 bases, leaving 18 bases between the germline ends. Per the germline V gene, CDR1 is GTSNPN and CDR2 is SVGIG (reference sequence). The CDR3 is 15 residues long. With respect to this clone: As yet, its antigen is unknown.

Only in-frame clones appear in the TCRdb table, and some are missing; sequencing was by immunoSEQ multiplex PCR. The data show roughly 100,000 clones, 82% seen once. Sorting of unstimulated PBMCs yielded separate CD3+CD4+ and CD3+CD8+ fractions. This chain links TRBV30 with TRBJ1-4, with D tentatively TRBD1 (5 bases). This clonotype was sampled from a human donor who received a liver transplant. Sequences were derived from CD4+ T cells from blood, sampled before liver transplant. CDR3: CAWSLRPVGGEKLFF. CDR3 coding DNA: TGTGCCTGGAGCCTCAGACCCGTTGGGGGTGAAAAACTGTTTTTT.